Listed below are T cell receptor beta chains from one sample, sequenced in a study of blood T cell repertoires in COVID-19. This table comes from immunoSEQ multiplex PCR, and its TCRdb copy is limited to in-frame clones, with some not included. The sample records approximately 76,000 clones, around nine tenths being singletons. The sample consisted of peripheral blood. Receptor source: a woman between 55 and 75 years old with acute or convalescent COVID-19. Each CDR3 is given with its conserved first and last residue. D genes are given only for firm matches. Clone size is shown for a subset of rows, as once, few, many or a class of expanded clone.

d_call: .; clone_size: .; v_call: TRBV11-2; j_call: TRBJ2-7; cdr3_aa: CASSLQGLASGFHYEQYF; cdr3_nt: TGTGCCAGCAGCCTACAGGGGCTGGCTAGCGGGTTCCACTACGAGCAGTACTTC
d_call: .; clone_size: .; v_call: TRBV6-2/TRBV6-3; j_call: TRBJ2-3; cdr3_aa: CASSYSGTSTDTQYF; cdr3_nt: TGTGCCAGCAGTTACTCGGGGACTAGCACAGATACGCAGTATTTT
d_call: .; clone_size: once; v_call: TRBV18; j_call: TRBJ2-2; cdr3_aa: CASSPPFGTGELFF; cdr3_nt: TGTGCCAGCTCACCACCGTTCGGCACCGGGGAGCTGTTTTTT
d_call: .; clone_size: .; v_call: TRBV3-1/TRBV3-2; j_call: TRBJ2-3; cdr3_aa: CASSQGADSTDTQYF; cdr3_nt: TGTGCCAGCAGCCAAGGGGCCGACAGCACAGATACGCAGTATTTT
d_call: TRBD1; clone_size: .; v_call: TRBV7-3; j_call: TRBJ2-7; cdr3_aa: CASSLAPGQGEQYF; cdr3_nt: TGTGCCAGCAGCTTAGCCCCGGGACAGGGCGAGCAGTACTTC
d_call: .; clone_size: .; v_call: TRBV11-1; j_call: TRBJ1-1; cdr3_aa: CASSLVEGSNTEAFF; cdr3_nt: TGTGCCAGCAGCTTAGTGGAGGGCTCGAACACTGAAGCTTTCTTT
d_call: .; clone_size: once; v_call: TRBV7-3; j_call: TRBJ1-1; cdr3_aa: CASSPIGGGEAFF; cdr3_nt: TGTGCCAGCAGCCCTATTGGGGGGGGTGAAGCTTTCTTT
d_call: TRBD2; clone_size: .; v_call: TRBV28; j_call: TRBJ2-7; cdr3_aa: CASSPGGAGRYEQYF; cdr3_nt: TGTGCCAGCAGCCCTGGAGGAGCGGGGAGGTACGAGCAGTACTTC
d_call: TRBD2; clone_size: .; v_call: TRBV6-1; j_call: TRBJ2-7; cdr3_aa: CASSEGLAGAYEQYF; cdr3_nt: TGTGCCAGCAGTGAAGGACTAGCGGGGGCCTACGAGCAGTACTTC
d_call: .; clone_size: once; v_call: TRBV3-1/TRBV3-2; j_call: TRBJ1-1; cdr3_aa: CASSQGRSGNTEAFF; cdr3_nt: TGTGCCAGCAGCCAAGGCCGGTCTGGGAACACTGAAGCTTTCTTT
d_call: TRBD2; clone_size: .; v_call: TRBV4-1; j_call: TRBJ2-2; cdr3_aa: CASTRLAGGPGTGELFF; cdr3_nt: TGCGCCAGCACTCGACTAGCGGGGGGGCCGGGCACCGGGGAGCTGTTTTTT
d_call: .; clone_size: .; v_call: TRBV10-3; j_call: TRBJ2-1; cdr3_aa: CAISELSSYNEQFF; cdr3_nt: TGTGCCATCAGTGAGTTGAGCTCCTACAATGAGCAGTTCTTC
d_call: .; clone_size: once; v_call: TRBV29-1; j_call: TRBJ1-4; cdr3_aa: CSGWTEGKEKLFF; cdr3_nt: TGCAGCGGGTGGACAGAAGGAAAGGAAAAACTGTTTTTT
d_call: TRBD1; clone_size: .; v_call: TRBV6-2/TRBV6-3; j_call: TRBJ1-1; cdr3_aa: CASSPQGATGYNTEAFF; cdr3_nt: TGTGCCAGCAGCCCCCAGGGGGCCACGGGCTATAACACTGAAGCTTTCTTT
d_call: TRBD1; clone_size: .; v_call: TRBV12-5; j_call: TRBJ2-2; cdr3_aa: CASGPGQGGTGELFF; cdr3_nt: TGTGCTAGTGGCCCAGGACAGGGCGGCACCGGGGAGCTGTTTTTT
d_call: TRBD1; clone_size: .; v_call: TRBV7-7; j_call: TRBJ2-3; cdr3_aa: CASSLGQGVSDTQYF; cdr3_nt: TGTGCCAGCAGCTTGGGACAGGGGGTATCAGATACGCAGTATTTT
d_call: TRBD1; clone_size: few; v_call: TRBV11-2; j_call: TRBJ1-2; cdr3_aa: CASSSRGTGLDGYTF; cdr3_nt: TGTGCCAGCAGCTCCCGAGGGACAGGGTTGGATGGCTACACCTTC
d_call: TRBD1; clone_size: .; v_call: TRBV7-2; j_call: TRBJ2-1; cdr3_aa: CASSFTGDNEQFF; cdr3_nt: TGTGCCAGCAGCTTTACAGGGGACAATGAGCAGTTCTTC
d_call: TRBD2; clone_size: .; v_call: TRBV10-2; j_call: TRBJ2-2; cdr3_aa: CASSEGSGVWSGELFF; cdr3_nt: TGCGCCAGCAGTGAGGGAAGCGGGGTGTGGTCCGGGGAGCTGTTTTTT
d_call: TRBD2; clone_size: few; v_call: TRBV9; j_call: TRBJ2-1; cdr3_aa: CASSVAGTSGGAEQFF; cdr3_nt: TGTGCCAGCAGCGTAGCCGGGACTAGCGGTGGAGCGGAGCAGTTCTTC
d_call: TRBD1; clone_size: .; v_call: TRBV24-1; j_call: TRBJ2-7; cdr3_aa: CATSEVRGLAYEQYF; cdr3_nt: TGTGCCACCAGTGAGGTGAGGGGGCTCGCCTACGAGCAGTACTTC
d_call: TRBD1; clone_size: .; v_call: TRBV27; j_call: TRBJ1-4; cdr3_aa: CASSLRGTGWTTNEKLFF; cdr3_nt: TGTGCCAGCAGTTTAAGGGGGACAGGGTGGACAACTAATGAAAAACTGTTTTTT
d_call: TRBD1; clone_size: .; v_call: TRBV6-5; j_call: TRBJ2-7; cdr3_aa: CASSWGQGTYEQYF; cdr3_nt: TGTGCCAGCAGCTGGGGACAGGGGACCTACGAGCAGTACTTC
d_call: .; clone_size: .; v_call: TRBV19; j_call: TRBJ1-5; cdr3_aa: CASTAGSNQPQHF; cdr3_nt: TGTGCCAGTACAGCAGGGAGCAATCAGCCCCAGCATTTT
d_call: .; clone_size: .; v_call: TRBV9; j_call: TRBJ2-1; cdr3_aa: CASSVSHRRDEQFF; cdr3_nt: TGTGCCAGCAGCGTATCCCACAGGCGCGATGAGCAGTTCTTC
d_call: .; clone_size: .; v_call: TRBV28; j_call: TRBJ2-7; cdr3_aa: CASSFHLAVLSYEQYF; cdr3_nt: TGTGCCAGCAGTTTCCACCTGGCGGTACTCTCCTACGAGCAGTACTTC
d_call: .; clone_size: .; v_call: TRBV12-3/TRBV12-4; j_call: TRBJ1-1; cdr3_aa: CASSFWRDTEAFF; cdr3_nt: TGTGCCAGCAGTTTTTGGAGGGACACTGAAGCTTTCTTT
d_call: .; clone_size: .; v_call: TRBV12-2; j_call: TRBJ2-7; cdr3_aa: CASRLASPRDRDPLFSYEQYF; cdr3_nt: TGTGCAAGTCGCTTAGCCTCTCCCCGGGACAGGGACCCACTATTCTCCTACGAGCAGTACTTC
d_call: .; clone_size: .; v_call: TRBV5-4; j_call: TRBJ1-2; cdr3_aa: CASSLPEGYGYTF; cdr3_nt: TGTGCCAGCAGCTTGCCTGAGGGCTATGGCTACACCTTC